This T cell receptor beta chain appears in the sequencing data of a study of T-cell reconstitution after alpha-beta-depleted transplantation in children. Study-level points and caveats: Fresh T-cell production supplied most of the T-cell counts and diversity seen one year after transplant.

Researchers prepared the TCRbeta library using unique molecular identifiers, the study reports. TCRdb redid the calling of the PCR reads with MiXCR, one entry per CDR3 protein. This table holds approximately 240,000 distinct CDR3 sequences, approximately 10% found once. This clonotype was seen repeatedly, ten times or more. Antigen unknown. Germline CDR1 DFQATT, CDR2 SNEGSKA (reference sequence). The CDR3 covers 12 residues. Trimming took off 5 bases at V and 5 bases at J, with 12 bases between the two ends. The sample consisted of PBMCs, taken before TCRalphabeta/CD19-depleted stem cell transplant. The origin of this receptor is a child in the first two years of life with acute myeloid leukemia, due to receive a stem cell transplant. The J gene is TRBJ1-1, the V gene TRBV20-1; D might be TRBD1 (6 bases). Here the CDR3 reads CSAHGGLTEAFF. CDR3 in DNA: TGCAGTGCTCATGGGGGGCTGACTGAAGCTTTCTTT.